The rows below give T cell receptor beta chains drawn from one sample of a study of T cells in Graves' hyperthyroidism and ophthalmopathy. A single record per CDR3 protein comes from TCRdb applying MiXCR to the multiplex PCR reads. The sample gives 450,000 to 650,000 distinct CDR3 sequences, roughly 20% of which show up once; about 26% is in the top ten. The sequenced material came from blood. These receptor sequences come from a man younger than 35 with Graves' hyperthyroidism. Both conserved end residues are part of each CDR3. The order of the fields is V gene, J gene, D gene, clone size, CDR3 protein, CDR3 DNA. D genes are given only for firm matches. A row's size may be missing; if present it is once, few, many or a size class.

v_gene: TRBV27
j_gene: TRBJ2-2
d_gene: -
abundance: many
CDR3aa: CASSLFGGSNTGELFF
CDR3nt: TGTGCCAGCAGTTTATTCGGGGGTTCGAACACCGGGGAGCTGTTTTTT

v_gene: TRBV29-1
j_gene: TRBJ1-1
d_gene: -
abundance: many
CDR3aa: CSVSAEMNTEAFF
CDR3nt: TGCAGCGTCTCCGCAGAAATGAACACTGAAGCTTTCTTT

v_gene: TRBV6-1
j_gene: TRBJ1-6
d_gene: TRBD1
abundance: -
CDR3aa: CASSPLHGQGRSPLHF
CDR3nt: TGTGCCAGCAGTCCCCTACATGGACAGGGGCGGTCACCCCTCCACTTT

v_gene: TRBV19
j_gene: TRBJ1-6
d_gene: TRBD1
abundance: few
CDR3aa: CASRIGQGFTNSPLHF
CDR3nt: TGTGCCAGCCGGATAGGACAGGGGTTTACTAATTCACCCCTCCACTTT

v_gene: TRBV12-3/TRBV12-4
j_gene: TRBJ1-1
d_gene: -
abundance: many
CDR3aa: CASNRQGRTEAFF
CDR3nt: TGTGCCAGCAACCGGCAGGGTCGAACTGAAGCTTTCTTT

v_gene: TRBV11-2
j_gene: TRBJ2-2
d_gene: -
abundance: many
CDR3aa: CASSLGIIQTSTGELFF
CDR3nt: TGTGCCAGCAGCTTAGGTATCATACAAACTTCGACCGGGGAGCTGTTTTTT

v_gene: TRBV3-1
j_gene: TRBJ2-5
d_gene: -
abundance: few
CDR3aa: CASSQGSLPIHIQETQYF
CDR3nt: TGTGCCAGCAGCCAAGGATCTCTGCCTATACATATCCAAGAGACCCAGTACTTC

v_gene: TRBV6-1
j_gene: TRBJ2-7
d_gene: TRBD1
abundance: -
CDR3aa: CASVDRDPYEQYF
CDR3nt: TGTGCCAGCGTGGACAGGGACCCTTACGAGCAGTACTTC

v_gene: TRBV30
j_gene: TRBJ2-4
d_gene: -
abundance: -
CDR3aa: CAWTLRAKNIQYF
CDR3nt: TGTGCCTGGACCCTGAGAGCTAAAAACATTCAGTACTTC

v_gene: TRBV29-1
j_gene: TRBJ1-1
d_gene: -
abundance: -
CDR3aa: CSVDLTVGAFF
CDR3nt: TGCAGCGTTGATCTCACCGTGGGAGCTTTCTTT

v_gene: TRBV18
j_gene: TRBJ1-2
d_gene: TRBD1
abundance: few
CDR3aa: CASSPGQAVYGYTF
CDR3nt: TGTGCCAGCTCACCGGGACAGGCTGTTTATGGCTACACCTTC

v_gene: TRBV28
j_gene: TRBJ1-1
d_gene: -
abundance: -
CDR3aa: CASSLGGFAEAFF
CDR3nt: TGTGCCAGCAGTTTGGGAGGGTTCGCTGAAGCTTTCTTT

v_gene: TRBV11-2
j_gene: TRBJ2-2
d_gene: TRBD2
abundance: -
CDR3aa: CASRRLAGGRTGELFF
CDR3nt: TGTGCCAGCAGAAGACTAGCGGGGGGGCGGACCGGGGAGCTGTTTTTT

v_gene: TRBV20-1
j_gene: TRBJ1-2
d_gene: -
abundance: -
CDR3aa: CSARVQTNYGYTF
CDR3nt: TGCAGTGCTAGAGTGCAGACTAACTATGGCTACACCTTC

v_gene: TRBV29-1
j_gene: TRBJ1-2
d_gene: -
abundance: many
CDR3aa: CSVAQGLDYGYTF
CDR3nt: TGCAGCGTAGCGCAGGGGTTGGACTATGGCTACACCTTC

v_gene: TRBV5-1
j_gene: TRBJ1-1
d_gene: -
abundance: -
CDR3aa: CASSPGSFGAEAFF
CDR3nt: TGCGCCAGCAGCCCGGGGAGCTTCGGCGCTGAAGCTTTCTTT

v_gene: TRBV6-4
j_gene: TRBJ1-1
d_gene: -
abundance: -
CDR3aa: CASAPPGKSTEAFF
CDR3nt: TGTGCCAGCGCCCCGCCGGGAAAAAGCACTGAAGCTTTCTTT

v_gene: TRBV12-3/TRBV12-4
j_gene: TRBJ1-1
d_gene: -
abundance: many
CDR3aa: CASSLFLGVNTEAFF
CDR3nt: TGTGCCAGCAGTTTATTTCTGGGGGTAAACACTGAAGCTTTCTTT

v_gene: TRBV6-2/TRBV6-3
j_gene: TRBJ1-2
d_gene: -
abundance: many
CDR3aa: CASSYPGRSPMGGYTF
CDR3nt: TGTGCCAGCAGTTACCCCGGACGCTCGCCGATGGGGGGCTACACCTTC

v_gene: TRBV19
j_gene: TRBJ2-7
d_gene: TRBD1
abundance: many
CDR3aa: CASTSRGDRGTQQYF
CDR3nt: TGTGCCAGTACCTCCCGAGGGGACAGGGGGACTCAGCAGTACTTC

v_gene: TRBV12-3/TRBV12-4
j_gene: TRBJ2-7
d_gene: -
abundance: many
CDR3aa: CASRGFSSYEQYF
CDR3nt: TGTGCCAGCAGAGGCTTTAGCTCCTACGAGCAGTACTTC

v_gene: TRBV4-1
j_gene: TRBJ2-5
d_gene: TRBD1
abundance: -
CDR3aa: CASSQVGTGGETQYF
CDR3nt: TGCGCCAGCAGCCAGGTCGGGACAGGGGGGGAGACCCAGTACTTC

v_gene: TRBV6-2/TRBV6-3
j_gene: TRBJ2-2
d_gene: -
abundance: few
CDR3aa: CASSYPRLTYRNTGELFF
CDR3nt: TGTGCCAGCAGTTACCCACGACTGACTTATAGGAACACCGGGGAGCTGTTTTTT

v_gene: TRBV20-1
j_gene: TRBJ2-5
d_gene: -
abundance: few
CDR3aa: CSARDPGRMVETQYF
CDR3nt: TGCAGTGCTAGAGATCCCGGACGGATGGTGGAGACCCAGTACTTC

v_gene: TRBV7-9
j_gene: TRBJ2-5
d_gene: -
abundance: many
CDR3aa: CASRAIQETQYF
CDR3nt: TGTGCCAGCCGAGCCATTCAAGAGACCCAGTACTTC

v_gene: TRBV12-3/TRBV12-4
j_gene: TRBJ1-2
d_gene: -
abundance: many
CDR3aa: CASSPSYNYGYTF
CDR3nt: TGTGCCAGCAGCCCCAGTTATAACTATGGCTACACCTTC

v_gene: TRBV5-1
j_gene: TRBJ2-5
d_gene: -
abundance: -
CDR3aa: CASSLAARGETQYF
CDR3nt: TGCGCCAGCAGCTTGGCCGCGAGAGGAGAGACCCAGTACTTC

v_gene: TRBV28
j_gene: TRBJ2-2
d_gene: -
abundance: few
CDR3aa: CASRRTGLSNAGELFF
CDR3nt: TGTGCCAGCAGGAGAACAGGGTTGAGCAACGCCGGGGAGCTGTTTTTT

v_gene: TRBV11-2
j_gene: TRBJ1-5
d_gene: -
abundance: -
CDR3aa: CASSNPRDSQGSQHF
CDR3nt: TGTGCCAGCAGCAACCCACGGGACTCACAAGGTTCCCAGCATTTT

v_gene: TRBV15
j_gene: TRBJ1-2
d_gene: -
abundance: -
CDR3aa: CATSRMPGTQGYPNYGYTF
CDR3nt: TGTGCCACCAGCAGAATGCCCGGGACCCAGGGATACCCCAATTATGGCTACACCTTC

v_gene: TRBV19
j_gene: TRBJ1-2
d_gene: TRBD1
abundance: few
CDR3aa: CASNPLSGGVHYGYTF
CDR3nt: TGTGCCAGTAACCCCCTTTCAGGGGGAGTACACTATGGCTACACCTTC

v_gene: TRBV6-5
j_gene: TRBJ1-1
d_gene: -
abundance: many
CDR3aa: CASRGGAVATEAFF
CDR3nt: TGTGCCAGCAGGGGTGGGGCCGTTGCCACTGAAGCTTTCTTT

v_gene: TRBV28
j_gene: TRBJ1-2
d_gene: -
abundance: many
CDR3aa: CASSPLSIGYTF
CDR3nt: TGTGCCAGCAGCCCTCTGAGTATTGGCTACACCTTC

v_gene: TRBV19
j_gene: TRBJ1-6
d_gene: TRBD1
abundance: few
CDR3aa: CASRDRGASYNSPLHF
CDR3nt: TGTGCCAGTAGAGACAGGGGTGCCTCCTATAATTCACCCCTCCACTTT

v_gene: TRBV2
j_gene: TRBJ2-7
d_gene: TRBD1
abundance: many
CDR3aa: CASSRGTVAGEQYF
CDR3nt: TGTGCCAGCTCAAGGGGGACAGTTGCGGGCGAGCAGTACTTC

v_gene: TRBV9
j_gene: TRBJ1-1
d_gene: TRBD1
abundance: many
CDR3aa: CASSFGQGTEAFF
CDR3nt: TGTGCCAGCAGCTTCGGACAGGGCACTGAAGCTTTCTTT

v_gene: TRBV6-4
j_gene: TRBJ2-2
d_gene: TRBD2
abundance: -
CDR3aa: CASSALAGGTGELFF
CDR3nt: TGTGCCAGCAGTGCTCTAGCGGGAGGCACCGGGGAGCTGTTTTTT